This is a list of T cell receptor beta chains from one sample in a study of cytomegalovirus exposure and HLA in healthy donors. TCRdb's copy holds only in-frame clones and misses some; the assay was immunoSEQ multiplex PCR. Here the sample spans some 170,000 clones, just under 90% being singletons. The sample consisted of PBMCs. The source is a man younger than 35 in good health and CMV-seropositive. Each CDR3 is given with its conserved first and last residue. The D gene is left open where the match is weak. Clone size is given for some rows only: seen once, a few or many times, or a class if the clone is expanded.

d_gene: .
v_gene: TRBV29-1
j_gene: TRBJ2-1
abundance: .
CDR3nt: TGCAGCGTTGAAAATGGCAGGGAGGAAGTCTTC
CDR3aa: CSVENGREEVF

d_gene: .
v_gene: TRBV28
j_gene: TRBJ1-5
abundance: .
CDR3nt: TGTGCCAGCAGTTTAATTAGGGGTTTGGGTCAGCCCCAGCATTTT
CDR3aa: CASSLIRGLGQPQHF

d_gene: TRBD2
v_gene: TRBV4-1
j_gene: TRBJ2-2
abundance: few
CDR3nt: TGCGCCAGCAGCCAAGTGGGACTAGCGGGTTCGAACACCGGGGAGCTGTTTTTT
CDR3aa: CASSQVGLAGSNTGELFF

d_gene: TRBD1
v_gene: TRBV2
j_gene: TRBJ2-4
abundance: .
CDR3nt: TGTGCCAGCAGTGAAGCACCGGGACAGGGGCCCAAAAACATTCAGTACTTC
CDR3aa: CASSEAPGQGPKNIQYF

d_gene: .
v_gene: TRBV10-3
j_gene: TRBJ1-5
abundance: once
CDR3nt: TGTGCCACCCTTGACAGGACCAATCAGCCCCAGCATTTT
CDR3aa: CATLDRTNQPQHF

d_gene: .
v_gene: TRBV28
j_gene: TRBJ1-1
abundance: .
CDR3nt: TGTGCCAGCAGTCTCAGGGTTAACACTGAAGCTTTCTTT
CDR3aa: CASSLRVNTEAFF

d_gene: TRBD1
v_gene: TRBV9
j_gene: TRBJ2-3
abundance: .
CDR3nt: TGTGCCAGCAGCGTAGGGGGACAGGGAAAGGATACGCAGTATTTT
CDR3aa: CASSVGGQGKDTQYF

d_gene: .
v_gene: TRBV19
j_gene: TRBJ2-7
abundance: .
CDR3nt: TGTGCCAGTAGTCCCGGCAGGGCCTACGAGCAGTACTTC
CDR3aa: CASSPGRAYEQYF

d_gene: .
v_gene: TRBV2
j_gene: TRBJ2-3
abundance: once
CDR3nt: TGTGCCAGCACCCCCCTAGCAGAAAACACAGATACGCAGTATTTT
CDR3aa: CASTPLAENTDTQYF

d_gene: .
v_gene: TRBV7-9
j_gene: TRBJ1-2
abundance: few
CDR3nt: TGTGCCAGCAGCCCTAGTTGGCCAGCTAACTATGGCTACACCTTC
CDR3aa: CASSPSWPANYGYTF

d_gene: .
v_gene: TRBV19
j_gene: TRBJ1-2
abundance: few
CDR3nt: TGTGCCAGTAGTGAGAAAGGGGATTATGGCTACACCTTC
CDR3aa: CASSEKGDYGYTF

d_gene: .
v_gene: TRBV30
j_gene: TRBJ2-5
abundance: .
CDR3nt: TGTGCCTGGAGTGGGAGAGAGACCCAGTACTTC
CDR3aa: CAWSGRETQYF

d_gene: TRBD2
v_gene: TRBV4-1
j_gene: TRBJ2-3
abundance: .
CDR3nt: TGCGCCAGCAGCCACAGCGGGAGCGCAGATACGCAGTATTTT
CDR3aa: CASSHSGSADTQYF

d_gene: TRBD2
v_gene: TRBV18
j_gene: TRBJ2-7
abundance: once
CDR3nt: TGTGCCAGCTCACCACCCCCGGGACTAGAAGTGTACGAGCAGTACTTC
CDR3aa: CASSPPPGLEVYEQYF

d_gene: TRBD1
v_gene: TRBV7-9
j_gene: TRBJ1-2
abundance: .
CDR3nt: TGTGCCAGCAGCTTATTAACCGTGCCGACAGGGGACGATGGCTACACCTTC
CDR3aa: CASSLLTVPTGDDGYTF

d_gene: .
v_gene: TRBV28
j_gene: TRBJ2-7
abundance: .
CDR3nt: TGTGCCAGCAGTTTACCTAATAATCCTCCTTTCTACGAGCAGTACTTC
CDR3aa: CASSLPNNPPFYEQYF

d_gene: TRBD2
v_gene: TRBV5-1
j_gene: TRBJ2-5
abundance: .
CDR3nt: TGCGCCAGCAGCGCCGGGACTAGCGGGAGCAAAGAGACCCAGTACTTC
CDR3aa: CASSAGTSGSKETQYF

d_gene: TRBD1
v_gene: TRBV29-1
j_gene: TRBJ1-2
abundance: .
CDR3nt: TGCAGCGTTGTAGGACAGGTTTATGGCTACACCTTC
CDR3aa: CSVVGQVYGYTF

d_gene: TRBD1
v_gene: TRBV28
j_gene: TRBJ2-7
abundance: .
CDR3nt: TGTGCCAGCAGGGGAACTCTAGGACAGGTGAGCTCCTACGAGCAGTACTTC
CDR3aa: CASRGTLGQVSSYEQYF

d_gene: .
v_gene: TRBV21-1
j_gene: TRBJ2-4
abundance: few
CDR3nt: TGTGCCAGCAGCGCGACGCAGGGGGCTTGTCGGGGAAACATTCAGTACTTC
CDR3aa: CASSATQGACRGNIQYF

d_gene: TRBD2
v_gene: TRBV7-9
j_gene: TRBJ2-7
abundance: .
CDR3nt: TGTGCCAGCAGCCCCCTCCTAGCGGGAGTCTACGAGCAGTACTTC
CDR3aa: CASSPLLAGVYEQYF

d_gene: TRBD2
v_gene: TRBV6-4
j_gene: TRBJ2-1
abundance: .
CDR3nt: TGTGCCAGCAGTGGAGGGACTAGCGGGAGTGGGAATGAGCAGTTCTTC
CDR3aa: CASSGGTSGSGNEQFF

d_gene: TRBD1
v_gene: TRBV13
j_gene: TRBJ2-5
abundance: .
CDR3nt: TGTGCCAGCAGCTTGGCGGGACAGGGGCAAGAGACCCAGTACTTC
CDR3aa: CASSLAGQGQETQYF

d_gene: .
v_gene: TRBV4-2
j_gene: TRBJ2-3
abundance: once
CDR3nt: TGTGCCAGCAGCCAAGATCGTTTGAAGCGGACTAACACAGATACGCAGTATTTT
CDR3aa: CASSQDRLKRTNTDTQYF

d_gene: TRBD2
v_gene: TRBV6-1
j_gene: TRBJ2-1
abundance: .
CDR3nt: TGTGCCAGCAGTGACCTAGCGGGAGGGCCGGTTTCCTCCTACAATGAGCAGTTCTTC
CDR3aa: CASSDLAGGPVSSYNEQFF

d_gene: .
v_gene: TRBV5-5
j_gene: TRBJ1-2
abundance: .
CDR3nt: TGTGCCAGCAGCCCCTCAGGGTCTAACTATGGCTACACCTTC
CDR3aa: CASSPSGSNYGYTF

d_gene: .
v_gene: TRBV28
j_gene: TRBJ1-5
abundance: once
CDR3nt: TGTGCCAGCAGTTTAGGGGGGAATGGTCAGCCCCAGCATTTT
CDR3aa: CASSLGGNGQPQHF

d_gene: .
v_gene: TRBV7-9
j_gene: TRBJ1-2
abundance: .
CDR3nt: TGTGCCAGCAGCCCCATTGGGGGGGGCGCCTATGGCTACACCTTC
CDR3aa: CASSPIGGGAYGYTF

d_gene: TRBD2
v_gene: TRBV6-6
j_gene: TRBJ2-7
abundance: .
CDR3nt: TGTGCCAGCAGTTACCTTGGGACTAGCGGGAGAAACGAGCAGTACTTC
CDR3aa: CASSYLGTSGRNEQYF

d_gene: .
v_gene: TRBV5-1
j_gene: TRBJ2-6
abundance: once
CDR3nt: TGCGCCAGCAGCTTGGACTACTCTGGGGCCAACGTCCTGACTTTC
CDR3aa: CASSLDYSGANVLTF

d_gene: .
v_gene: TRBV30
j_gene: TRBJ1-2
abundance: .
CDR3nt: TGTGCCTGGAGTGGCCTCATTACAGGGCATCGGTATGGCTACACCTTC
CDR3aa: CAWSGLITGHRYGYTF

d_gene: TRBD2
v_gene: TRBV5-1
j_gene: TRBJ2-5
abundance: .
CDR3nt: TGCGCCAGCAGCCCGGGACTAGCGGGAGCTGGCGCGGAGACCCAGTACTTC
CDR3aa: CASSPGLAGAGAETQYF

d_gene: .
v_gene: TRBV28
j_gene: TRBJ1-2
abundance: .
CDR3nt: TGTGCCAGCAGTTTCCGAGGCTATGGCTACACCTTC
CDR3aa: CASSFRGYGYTF

d_gene: TRBD1
v_gene: TRBV5-1
j_gene: TRBJ2-7
abundance: few
CDR3nt: TGCGCCAGCAGCTTAGGGACAGGGGGCGCTTCTGGAGTCTACGAGCAGTACTTC
CDR3aa: CASSLGTGGASGVYEQYF

d_gene: TRBD2
v_gene: TRBV6-1
j_gene: TRBJ2-5
abundance: .
CDR3nt: TGTGCCAGCAGTGATAGCGGGATCGGGATTGTGACCCAGTACTTC
CDR3aa: CASSDSGIGIVTQYF

d_gene: TRBD1
v_gene: TRBV9
j_gene: TRBJ1-1
abundance: .
CDR3nt: TGTGCCAGCAGCGCCGAGCATCAGGGGGCAGGGGTGAACACTGAAGCTTTCTTT
CDR3aa: CASSAEHQGAGVNTEAFF

d_gene: .
v_gene: TRBV13
j_gene: TRBJ1-1
abundance: few
CDR3nt: TGTGCCAGCAGCTTATATCCAGGGGAAAGGACTGAAGCTTTCTTT
CDR3aa: CASSLYPGERTEAFF

d_gene: .
v_gene: TRBV2
j_gene: TRBJ1-2
abundance: few
CDR3nt: TGTGCCAGCAGGGACAGTAACTATGGCTACACCTTC
CDR3aa: CASRDSNYGYTF

d_gene: TRBD1
v_gene: TRBV29-1
j_gene: TRBJ1-1
abundance: .
CDR3nt: TGCAGCGCCACGAACAGGGGCTGGACTGAAGCTTTCTTT
CDR3aa: CSATNRGWTEAFF

d_gene: TRBD2
v_gene: TRBV6-5
j_gene: TRBJ2-7
abundance: once
CDR3nt: TGTGCCAGCAGTTACACCCGACTAGCGGGAGGCGGCGAGCAGTACTTC
CDR3aa: CASSYTRLAGGGEQYF

d_gene: .
v_gene: TRBV5-1
j_gene: TRBJ2-1
abundance: once
CDR3nt: TGCGCCAGCAGCCTCGCGGGTTTTTGGAATGAGCAGTTCTTC
CDR3aa: CASSLAGFWNEQFF

d_gene: .
v_gene: TRBV7-3
j_gene: TRBJ2-7
abundance: .
CDR3nt: TGTGCCAGCAGCTACGACTCTAGCGTCGGGTCCGAGCAGTACTTC
CDR3aa: CASSYDSSVGSEQYF

d_gene: TRBD1
v_gene: TRBV10-3
j_gene: TRBJ1-1
abundance: .
CDR3nt: TGTGCCACCCAGGGGGACAGGGATGGTGAAGCTTTCTTT
CDR3aa: CATQGDRDGEAFF

d_gene: TRBD1
v_gene: TRBV2
j_gene: TRBJ2-7
abundance: .
CDR3nt: TGTGCCGGTGGAACAGGGGGCCTCGACTACGAGCAGTACTTC
CDR3aa: CAGGTGGLDYEQYF

d_gene: TRBD2
v_gene: TRBV7-8
j_gene: TRBJ2-7
abundance: .
CDR3nt: TGTGCCAGCAGCTTACGACTAGCGGGGGCCTACGAGCAGTACTTC
CDR3aa: CASSLRLAGAYEQYF

d_gene: TRBD2
v_gene: TRBV9
j_gene: TRBJ2-1
abundance: .
CDR3nt: TGTGCCAGCAGCGTCCTGACTAGCGACAATGAGCAGTTCTTC
CDR3aa: CASSVLTSDNEQFF

d_gene: .
v_gene: TRBV5-1
j_gene: TRBJ2-1
abundance: .
CDR3nt: TGCGCCAGCACCCCCGGTGGCTCCTACAATGAGCAGTTCTTC
CDR3aa: CASTPGGSYNEQFF

d_gene: .
v_gene: TRBV19
j_gene: TRBJ1-5
abundance: .
CDR3nt: TGTGCCAGTAGTAGGTGGGCGGCGGGTAGCAATCAGCCCCAGCATTTT
CDR3aa: CASSRWAAGSNQPQHF

d_gene: .
v_gene: TRBV28
j_gene: TRBJ1-5
abundance: .
CDR3nt: TGTGCCAGCAGGCAGGGTGGTCTGCCCCAGCATTTT
CDR3aa: CASRQGGLPQHF

d_gene: .
v_gene: TRBV28
j_gene: TRBJ1-2
abundance: .
CDR3nt: TGTGCCAGCAGTTTGAGGCCAGGGCGAAACTATGGCTACACCTTC
CDR3aa: CASSLRPGRNYGYTF

d_gene: TRBD1
v_gene: TRBV29-1
j_gene: TRBJ1-1
abundance: .
CDR3nt: TGCAGCGTTGTGCCAGGGGGACTGCTGAACACTGAAGCTTTCTTT
CDR3aa: CSVVPGGLLNTEAFF

d_gene: TRBD2
v_gene: TRBV28
j_gene: TRBJ2-7
abundance: .
CDR3nt: TGTGCCAGCAGTTTCGCGGGAGGGCCGAGGGAGCAGTACTTC
CDR3aa: CASSFAGGPREQYF

d_gene: TRBD1
v_gene: TRBV28
j_gene: TRBJ1-2
abundance: .
CDR3nt: TGTGCCAGCACCCCGGGACAGGGCTATGGCTACACCTTC
CDR3aa: CASTPGQGYGYTF

d_gene: .
v_gene: TRBV6-5
j_gene: TRBJ1-4
abundance: .
CDR3nt: TGTGCCAGCAGTTACTCGTATGCAACTAATGAAAAACTGTTTTTT
CDR3aa: CASSYSYATNEKLFF